This T cell receptor beta chain was sequenced during a study of T cell responses to AZD1222 COVID-19 vaccine. TCRdb's table, derived via immunoSEQ multiplex PCR, lists solely in-frame clones and lacks some. The repertoire includes some 94,000 clones, approximately 92% of them detected once, and about 12% sits in the top ten. This clone has a single count. V was clipped by 4 bases and J by 5 bases, with 3 bases between them. CDR1 SNHLY and CDR2 FYNNEI come from the germline V gene. The CDR3 length is 11 residues. The sample was peripheral blood, taken on day 0 of AZD1222 vaccination. The rearrangement links TRBV2 to TRBJ2-1; no definite D call. The TCR originated in an adult in good health. The CDR3 DNA sequence: TGTGCCAGCAGTGTAGACAATGAGCAGTTCTTC. This translates into CASSVDNEQFF.